One sample yielded the 27 T cell receptor beta chains listed below, sequenced in a study of cytomegalovirus exposure and HLA in healthy donors. In the PCR, 60 Vbeta and 13 Jbeta primers were used. TCRdb keeps only in-frame clones here, not all; method: immunoSEQ multiplex PCR. The data hold about 190,000 clones, with roughly 74% observed a single time. The source material was PBMCs. The receptors were sampled from a woman in her 30s in good health and CMV-seropositive.

In this sample, this clone turned up once. This chain links TRBV28 with TRBJ1-4; the match to TRBD1 covers 7 bases. Germline V gene lookup returns CDR1 MDHEN and CDR2 SYDVKM. The CDR3 extends over 15 amino acids. The V and J ends lost 3 bases and 4 bases, in that order; junction bases with no gene match: 5. The CDR3 region is CASSFPRDSNEKLFF. The CDR3 DNA is TGTGCCAGCAGTTTCCCCCGGGACAGTAATGAAAAACTGTTTTTT.

This clone was seen a few times. The rearrangement uses TRBV29-1 and TRBJ2-2; D unresolved. The V gene lost 4 bases and the J gene lost 0 bases, with 3 bases spanning the gap. The CDR3 runs to 12 residues. Germline CDR1 is SQVTM and CDR2 is ANQGSEA. The CDR3, as DNA: TGCAGCGTTGTAGCGAACACCGGGGAGCTGTTTTTT. The encoded protein is CSVVANTGELFF.

The V call is TRBV10-3, the J call TRBJ1-1; D is unclear. Germline CDR1 is ENHRY and CDR2 is SYGVKD. There are 14 residues in the CDR3. Trimming took 11 bases from V and 0 from J, leaving 16 bases between them. The CDR3 region is CAAASLELNTEAFF. The DNA for the CDR3 is TGTGCCGCCGCTTCATTGGAGCTGAACACTGAAGCTTTCTTT.

A note on this clone: Compared with germline, one end of the junction differs, possibly owing to a read error. The rearrangement joins TRBV29-1 to TRBJ1-2; TRBD1 might be the D (6 bases). The CDR3 length is 13 residues. The germline CDR1 and CDR2 sequences are SQVTM and ANQGSEA. The CDR3 DNA reads as TGCAGCGTTGCATCGGGGGGCGCGAATGGCTACCCCTTC. Encoded protein: CSVASGGANGYPF.

This chain uses TRBV7-8 with TRBJ1-1; tentative D call: TRBD1 (6 bases). The germline CDR1 and CDR2 sequences are SGHVS and FQNEAQ. The CDR3 extends over 16 amino acids. The V gene lost 4 bases and the J gene lost 1 base, with 16 bases spanning the gap. The CDR3 loop is CASSSLNREPNTEAFF. DNA for the CDR3: TGTGCCAGCAGCTCGTTGAACAGGGAACCGAACACTGAAGCTTTCTTT.

V is TRBV5-4 and J is TRBJ2-7, with TRBD2 identical over 7 bases. The CDR3 runs to 14 residues. From germline, CDR1 is SGHNT and CDR2 YYREEE (reference sequence). J was trimmed by 3 bases and V by 3 bases; bases with no gene match: 6. The CDR3, as DNA: TGTGCCAGCAGCTCCCGCGCGGGAGACTACGAGCAGTACTTC. Its protein product is CASSSRAGDYEQYF. Based on the CDR3 plus reference TRBV5-4 and TRBJ2-7, the full variable domain is ETGVTQSPTHLIKTRGQQVTLRCSSQSGHNTVSWYQQALGQGPQFIFQYYREEENGRGNFPPRFSGLQFPNYSSELNVNALELDDSALYLCASSSRAGDYEQYFGPGTRLTVT.

This chain joins TRBV29-1 and TRBJ1-1; TRBD1 might be the D (5 bases). The CDR3 is 9 amino acids. Trimming removed 4 bases from V and 10 bases from J, with 7 bases in between. Germline CDR1 is SQVTM and CDR2 is ANQGSEA. The CDR3 region has the DNA TGCAGCGTTGGGGGGGGAGCTTTCTTT. Its protein product is CSVGGGAFF.

The V and J genes are TRBV7-5 and TRBJ2-1; whether TRBD1, the table's D call, matches the DNA was not checked. TRBV7-5 is designated a pseudogene. There are 15 residues in the CDR3. The CDR3 protein is CARSLPRDRVNEQFF. In DNA, the CDR3 is TGTGCCAGAAGCTTACCAAGGGACAGGGTTAATGAGCAGTTCTTC.

The chain carries TRBV15 and TRBJ2-3; 7 bases align to TRBD1. The CDR3 is 16 residues long. In germline, CDR1 is LNHNV, CDR2 YYDKDF (reference sequence). V shed 3 bases and J 0 bases; nucleotides not matched to a gene: 6. The CDR3 sequence is CATSSTYRGSTDTQYF. CDR3 in DNA: TGTGCCACCAGCAGTACCTACAGGGGTAGCACAGATACGCAGTATTTT.

This clone was seen only a few times. The J gene is TRBJ2-3, the V gene TRBV10-2; D is perhaps TRBD1 (7 bases). This CDR3 spans 16 amino acids. V lost 5 bases, J lost 2 bases, and 17 bases lay in between. From germline, CDR1 is WSHSY and CDR2 SAAADI. The chain's CDR3 is CASSPAGTAYTDTQYF. The CDR3 coding sequence is TGCGCCAGCAGTCCGGCGGGGACAGCTTACACAGATACGCAGTATTTT.

The chain is built from TRBV28 and TRBJ1-2, with 11 bases fitting TRBD1. The ends lost 5 bases at V and 7 bases at J; junction bases unmatched: 15. CDR3 length: 17 amino acids. Germline V gene lookup returns CDR1 MDHEN and CDR2 SYDVKM. The CDR3 loop is CASSPRDRGYALVGYTF. The CDR3 coding sequence is TGTGCCAGCAGTCCACGGGACAGGGGGTACGCGTTAGTTGGCTACACCTTC.

The chain employs TRBV29-1 and TRBJ1-4, with a tentative D call TRBD1 (6 bases). The CDR3 extends over 13 amino acids. The V gene lost 2 bases and the J gene lost 7 bases, with 11 bases spanning the gap. CDR1 and CDR2 from the germline V gene are SQVTM and ANQGSEA. CDR3 nucleotide sequence: TGCAGCGTTGAATCGGGGGGGCCTGAAAAACTGTTTTTT. This codes for CSVESGGPEKLFF.

V gene TRBV7-6 combines with J gene TRBJ2-1; TRBD1 is a possible D gene (5 bases). The CDR3 extends over 13 amino acids. The germline V gene encodes CDR1 SGHVS and CDR2 FNYEAQ. Trimming took off 1 base at V and 10 bases at J, with 11 bases between the two ends. CDR3 amino acids: CASSLGGAKEQFF. Here the CDR3 DNA reads TGTGCCAGCAGCTTAGGTGGGGCCAAGGAGCAGTTCTTC.

The chain has TRBV5-1 and TRBJ2-1, with TRBD1 as a possible D gene (5 bases). Germline V gives CDR1 SGHRS, CDR2 YFSETQ. Trimming removed 4 bases from V and 7 bases from J, with 12 bases in between. CDR3 length: 13 amino acids. Here the CDR3 DNA reads TGCGCCAGCAGCCACGACAGTACAAATGAGCAGTTCTTC. This translates into CASSHDSTNEQFF.

The V call is TRBV6-1, the J call TRBJ2-7; 8 nucleotides agree with TRBD1. Germline V gene sequence: CDR1 MNHNS, CDR2 SASEGT. J lost 1 base, V lost 4 bases, and 12 bases had no gene match. The CDR3 has 17 amino acids. CDR3: CASSARNPGQASYEQYF. Here the CDR3 DNA reads TGTGCCAGCAGTGCAAGGAATCCGGGACAGGCATCCTACGAGCAGTACTTC.

This chain uses TRBV14 with TRBJ2-5; 11 nucleotides align to TRBD2. With 2 bases clipped from V and 4 bases from J, the junction kept 3 bases outside the gene matches. The germline gives CDR1 SGHDN, CDR2 FVKESK. The CDR3 spans 15 residues. The CDR3: CASSQTGLAGETQYF. As DNA, the CDR3 is TGTGCCAGCAGCCAAACCGGACTAGCGGGAGAGACCCAGTACTTC.

V is TRBV7-2 and J is TRBJ2-3; 10 bases map to TRBD2. CDR3 length: 15 residues. Germline V CDR1 and CDR2: SGHTA, FQGNSA. Trimming at V came to 3 bases and at J to 2 bases, leaving 2 bases not matched to a gene. The CDR3, as DNA: TGTGCCAGCAGCTTGCTAGCGGGGGACACAGATACGCAGTATTTT. Translation gives CASSLLAGDTDTQYF.

This chain links TRBV27 with TRBJ1-5; D possibly corresponds to TRBD1 (5 bases). Looked up from germline, CDR1 is MNHEY and CDR2 is SMNVEV (reference sequence). The CDR3 is 14 amino acids. Trimming stripped 3 bases from V and 4 bases from J, with 10 bases between. CDR3 coding DNA: TGTGCCAGCAGTTTCAGGGAAGGAAATCAGCCCCAGCATTTT. This gives the protein CASSFREGNQPQHF.

V is TRBV28 and J is TRBJ1-1, with D maybe TRBD1 (6 bases). The germline V gene encodes CDR1 MDHEN and CDR2 SYDVKM. Trimming shortened V by 5 bases and J by 0 bases, and 13 bases separated the two germline ends. This CDR3 is built from 15 residues. The chain's CDR3 is CASSSHRVLNTEAFF. The DNA of the CDR3 is TGTGCCAGCAGTAGTCACAGGGTCCTGAACACTGAAGCTTTCTTT. Combining the CDR3 with reference TRBV28 and TRBJ1-1 gives the whole variable domain DVKVTQSSRYLVKRTGEKVFLECVQDMDHENMFWYRQDPGLGLRLIYFSYDVKMKEKGDIPEGYSVSREKKERFSLILESASTNQTSMYLCASSSHRVLNTEAFFGQGTRLTVV.

The J gene is TRBJ2-7, the V gene TRBV19; possible D gene TRBD1, 6 bases. Germline CDR1 LNHDA, CDR2 SQIVND (reference sequence). Trimming removed 4 bases from V and 5 bases from J, with 21 bases in between. The CDR3 is made up of 16 amino acids. The CDR3 is CASSRDISGGADEQYF. CDR3 nucleotides: TGTGCCAGTAGTAGAGACATTAGTGGGGGCGCGGACGAGCAGTACTTC.

J is TRBJ1-2 and V is TRBV15; TRBD1 agrees at 7 bases. The CDR3 totals 19 residues. Germline CDR1 and CDR2: LNHNV and YYDKDF (reference sequence). The V gene end was trimmed by 1 base and the J gene end by 4 bases; junction bases not matched to a gene: 18. CDR3 sequence reads: CATSRGLRAEGAQGYGYTF. The CDR3 region has the DNA TGTGCCACCAGCAGAGGGCTCCGGGCGGAGGGGGCGCAGGGCTATGGCTACACCTTC.

The chain recombines TRBV27 with TRBJ2-3, with D perhaps TRBD2 (6 bases). Germline CDR1 reads MNHEY; CDR2 reads SMNVEV (reference sequence). This CDR3 has 15 amino acids. The V end lost 5 bases, the J end lost 3 bases, and 15 bases lay between the germline ends. CDR3 amino acids: CASSLSRGGTDTQYF. CDR3 nucleotides: TGTGCCAGCAGTCTAAGTAGGGGAGGAACAGATACGCAGTATTTT.

The chain links TRBV27 to TRBJ1-1; no clear D gene. The V gene lost 2 bases and the J gene lost 4 bases, with 11 bases spanning the gap. Germline CDR1 is MNHEY and CDR2 is SMNVEV (reference sequence). The CDR3 has 14 amino acids. The DNA for the CDR3 is TGTGCCAGCAGTTTACTGCGGGAGACCACTGAAGCTTTCTTT. As protein: CASSLLRETTEAFF.

The V call is TRBV29-1, the J call TRBJ1-1; the match to TRBD1 covers 7 bases. The V gene end was trimmed by 3 bases and the J gene end by 6 bases; junction bases not matched to a gene: 4. The CDR3 contains 12 residues. CDR1 and CDR2 (germline): SQVTM, ANQGSEA. Written as DNA, the CDR3 is TGCAGCGTTGAGAAGGGGGCATCTGAAGCTTTCTTT. It is translated as CSVEKGASEAFF. Full variable domain (rest looked up from reference TRBV29-1 and TRBJ1-1): SAVISQKPSRDICQRGTSLTIQCQVDSQVTMMFWYRQQPGQSLTLIATANQGSEATYESGFVIDKFPISRPNLTFSTLTVSNMSPEDSSIYLCSVEKGASEAFFGQGTRLTVV.

The chain combines TRBV5-1 with TRBJ2-7, with a possible D match to TRBD1 (6 bases). The V gene lost 4 bases and the J gene lost 7 bases, with 15 bases spanning the gap. Germline assignment: CDR1 SGHRS and CDR2 YFSETQ. The length of the CDR3 is 13 residues. The CDR3 DNA sequence: TGCGCCAGCAGCCCAGACAGGCCCCTGGAGCAGTACTTC. Encoded protein: CASSPDRPLEQYF.

The gene calls are TRBV6-6 and TRBJ2-7; no definite D call. The V gene's germline CDR1 is MNHNY and CDR2 SVGAGI (reference sequence). The ends were cut back, 7 bases at V and 6 bases at J, with 13 bases in the middle. The CDR3 has 12 residues. CDR3 loop: CASTARVSEQYF. For the CDR3, the DNA is TGTGCCAGCACCGCCCGGGTTTCCGAGCAGTACTTC.

This chain joins TRBV6-5 and TRBJ2-3; 10 nucleotides align to TRBD2. V was pared by 7 bases and J by 3 bases, with 7 bases of the junction left unmatched. This CDR3 comprises 15 residues. Looked up from germline, CDR1 is MNHEY and CDR2 is SVGAGI. In DNA, the CDR3 is TGTGCCAGCATGATAGCGGGAGGAGGGACAGATACGCAGTATTTT. This gives the protein CASMIAGGGTDTQYF.